A selection of T cell receptor beta chains follows, all from one sample in a study of shared clonotypes between healthy human individuals. The repertoire was sequenced with immunoSEQ multiplex PCR; TCRdb's copy has only in-frame clones and lacks some. The sample includes 2,100,000 or so clones, 90% to 97% seen only once; the top ten take around 0.13%. Source material: naive CD4+ T cells sorted from blood. The receptors come from a man aged 18 to 30 in good health. Both conserved end residues are part of each CDR3. Not every row has a clone size; where given, it reads once, few, many or a size class.

size: once
J: TRBJ2-5
V: TRBV2
CDR3: CASSEARAGETQYF

size: .
J: TRBJ2-1
V: TRBV9
CDR3: CASSPGQVIEQFF

size: .
J: TRBJ1-2
V: TRBV2
CDR3: CASSVSGLANYGYTF

size: .
J: TRBJ2-7
V: TRBV23-1
CDR3: CASSQGGQSSSYEQYF

size: .
J: TRBJ1-4
V: TRBV27
CDR3: CASSEWFRDANEKLFF

size: .
J: TRBJ1-5
V: TRBV6-1
CDR3: CATHQGTPQHF

size: .
J: TRBJ1-2
V: TRBV19
CDR3: CASRPKEGSNYGYTF

size: .
J: TRBJ1-4
V: TRBV6-1
CDR3: CASSEIETGRGEKLFF

size: .
J: TRBJ2-1
V: TRBV5-1
CDR3: CASSRLAGNYNEQFF

size: .
J: TRBJ2-5
V: TRBV7-9
CDR3: CASSFPGTSGQETQYF

size: .
J: TRBJ2-5
V: TRBV5-1
CDR3: CASRSLGGNQETQYF

size: .
J: TRBJ2-7
V: TRBV7-2
CDR3: CASSILRTSHEQYF

size: .
J: TRBJ1-5
V: TRBV2
CDR3: CASSDSISNQPQHF

size: .
J: TRBJ2-7
V: TRBV28
CDR3: CASSSTSDFWEQYF

size: .
J: TRBJ2-5
V: TRBV7-6
CDR3: CASSPGSSAQETQYF

size: .
J: TRBJ2-2
V: TRBV4-1
CDR3: CASSHPKRGRETNTGELFF

size: once
J: TRBJ2-7
V: TRBV5-1
CDR3: CASSSRTGSFVFYEQYF

size: .
J: TRBJ2-2
V: TRBV20-1
CDR3: CSARSTGELFF

size: .
J: TRBJ1-1
V: TRBV11-2
CDR3: CASSPRIEAFF

size: .
J: TRBJ1-5
V: TRBV28
CDR3: CASSLRDSNQPQHF

size: .
J: TRBJ2-2
V: TRBV15
CDR3: CATSRDLGGTGELFF

size: .
J: TRBJ2-7
V: TRBV19
CDR3: CASSASGTGLNEQYF

size: .
J: TRBJ2-3
V: TRBV5-1
CDR3: CASSDLLAGGSTDTQYF

size: .
J: TRBJ1-1
V: TRBV2
CDR3: CASTSPGGMNTEAFF

size: .
J: TRBJ1-4
V: TRBV30
CDR3: CAWERATGDDWEKLFF

size: .
J: TRBJ1-2
V: TRBV6-1
CDR3: CASSEVVTYGYTF

size: .
J: TRBJ1-1
V: TRBV2
CDR3: CASSVAGNTEAFF

size: .
J: TRBJ1-6
V: TRBV6-5
CDR3: CASSGDRGNSPLHF

size: .
J: TRBJ1-1
V: TRBV5-1
CDR3: CASSASGHLNTEAFF

size: once
J: TRBJ1-1
V: TRBV5-1
CDR3: CASSIQGPQKNTEAFF

size: .
J: TRBJ2-1
V: TRBV10-3
CDR3: CAISSGTSGYNEQFF

size: .
J: TRBJ1-2
V: TRBV29-1
CDR3: CPPEGPNRGRGYTF

size: .
J: TRBJ2-2
V: TRBV7-2
CDR3: CASSLGTPPGELFF

size: .
J: TRBJ2-7
V: TRBV27
CDR3: CASSLTGTGNHEQYF

size: once
J: TRBJ1-1
V: TRBV6-5
CDR3: CASNSVNTEAFF

size: .
J: TRBJ2-2
V: TRBV18
CDR3: CASSPQGANTGELFF

size: .
J: TRBJ1-2
V: TRBV4-1
CDR3: CASSQAPDTNYGYTF

size: .
J: TRBJ2-2
V: TRBV18
CDR3: CASSPPDPLTGELFF

size: .
J: TRBJ2-7
V: TRBV27
CDR3: CASSLRSRGRDHEQYF

size: .
J: TRBJ1-2
V: TRBV27
CDR3: CASSLSPAGGFGGYTF

size: .
J: TRBJ1-2
V: TRBV2
CDR3: CASQTPGGTTLNYGYTF

size: once
J: TRBJ2-7
V: TRBV5-8
CDR3: CASSLETVSMQYF

size: .
J: TRBJ2-5
V: TRBV18
CDR3: CASSPGGETQYF

size: .
J: TRBJ1-2
V: TRBV6-6
CDR3: CASSYGPTGLYYGYTF

size: .
J: TRBJ2-3
V: TRBV7-8
CDR3: CASSVRDRGTDTQYF

size: .
J: TRBJ2-7
V: TRBV5-1
CDR3: CASSLEGQGWNEQYF

size: .
J: TRBJ2-7
V: TRBV5-1
CDR3: CASSSESSYEQYF

size: once
J: TRBJ2-7
V: TRBV7-2
CDR3: CASSSNRATATYEQYF

size: .
J: TRBJ2-7
V: TRBV4-1
CDR3: CASSQPGTLSPYEQYF

size: .
J: TRBJ1-4
V: TRBV9
CDR3: CASSAASGLTNEKLFF

size: .
J: TRBJ2-5
V: TRBV7-2
CDR3: CASRPNRIQETQYF

size: .
J: TRBJ2-1
V: TRBV6-1
CDR3: CASRADRVGVDEQFF

size: once
J: TRBJ1-2
V: TRBV6-6
CDR3: CASRTGTEDGYTF

size: .
J: TRBJ1-1
V: TRBV6-5
CDR3: CASSASAGEAFF

size: .
J: TRBJ1-1
V: TRBV11-3
CDR3: CASSLGDRGERNTEAFF

size: .
J: TRBJ2-5
V: TRBV5-1
CDR3: CASSPRTGHQETQYF

size: .
J: TRBJ2-3
V: TRBV7-2
CDR3: CASSYRRAPSDTQYF

size: .
J: TRBJ2-3
V: TRBV5-1
CDR3: CASSTGTRDTDTQYF

size: .
J: TRBJ1-2
V: TRBV6-5
CDR3: CASSNRGHGYTF

size: .
J: TRBJ2-3
V: TRBV29-1
CDR3: CSGAGTRGTDTQYF